The 31 T cell receptor beta chains in this list originate from one sample, sequenced in a study of T cell responses to AZD1222 COVID-19 vaccine. The data were produced by immunoSEQ multiplex PCR, yet TCRdb's version contains in-frame clones alone and is incomplete. The sample comprises roughly 120,000 clones, 88% of which are singletons, and approximately 4% rests with the top ten. The material was peripheral blood, obtained on day 0 of AZD1222 vaccination. These receptors were obtained from an adult in good health.

This sequence joins TRBV19 and TRBJ1-1; 8 bases align to TRBD1. J was trimmed by 1 base and V by 5 bases; bases with no gene match: 0. Per germline, CDR1 LNHDA and CDR2 SQIVND (reference sequence). The CDR3 loop spans 13 amino acids. The CDR3 DNA sequence: TGTGCCAGTAGTGGACAGGGGAACACTGAAGCTTTCTTT. It specifies CASSGQGNTEAFF. The entire variable domain, with the rest obtained from reference TRBV19 and TRBJ1-1, is as follows: DGGITQSPKYLFRKEGQNVTLSCEQNLNHDAMYWYRQDPGQGLRLIYYSQIVNDFQKGDIAEGYSVSREKKESFPLTVTSAQKNPTAFYLCASSGQGNTEAFFGQGTRLTVV.

The J gene is TRBJ2-4, the V gene TRBV28; a weak D match, TRBD2 (7 bases). This CDR3 has 15 amino acids. The V and J ends lost 1 base and 3 bases respectively, with 10 bases between them. Germline lookup yields CDR1 MDHEN and CDR2 SYDVKM. CDR3 protein: CASSLFGGRKNIQYF. The CDR3 DNA follows: TGTGCCAGCAGTTTATTCGGGGGGCGCAAAAACATTCAGTACTTC.

The V and J genes are TRBV28 and TRBJ2-1, with 10 bases aligning to TRBD1. CDR3 size: 15 residues. Per the germline V gene, CDR1 is MDHEN and CDR2 is SYDVKM. The J segment lost 6 bases and the V segment lost 6 bases, leaving 8 bases of the junction unmatched. DNA of the CDR3: TGTGCCAGCAGCCCGCCGACAGGGGGCGGCAATGAGCAGTTCTTC. Residues: CASSPPTGGGNEQFF. The whole variable domain, remainder taken from reference TRBV28 and TRBJ2-1, is DVKVTQSSRYLVKRTGEKVFLECVQDMDHENMFWYRQDPGLGLRLIYFSYDVKMKEKGDIPEGYSVSREKKERFSLILESASTNQTSMYLCASSPPTGGGNEQFFGPGTRLTVL.

V and J are TRBV5-4 and TRBJ1-3; D is possibly TRBD1 (5 bases). CDR1 is SGHNT and CDR2 is YYREEE in the germline V gene (reference sequence). The CDR3 spans 16 residues. The germline V and J ends were trimmed by 2 bases and 0 bases, with 12 bases remaining between them. CDR3 nucleotide sequence: TGTGCCAGCAGCTTCCGGGGCCTGAACTCTGGAAACACCATATATTTT. It codes for CASSFRGLNSGNTIYF.

The chain carries TRBV28 and TRBJ1-4, with 7 bases fitting TRBD1. Germline lookup yields CDR1 MDHEN and CDR2 SYDVKM. This CDR3 spans 15 amino acids. V was pared by 8 bases and J by 5 bases, with 11 bases of the junction left unmatched. CDR3 in amino acids: CASRSAGTENEKLFF. Here the CDR3 DNA reads TGTGCCAGCCGCTCAGCCGGGACAGAGAATGAAAAACTGTTTTTT.

Only one count was recorded for this clone. The V and J genes are TRBV25-1 and TRBJ2-7; possible D gene TRBD1, 5 bases. The CDR3 is 14 amino acids. V gave up 3 bases and J gave up 2 bases, with 11 bases separating them. The germline gives CDR1 MGHDK, CDR2 SYGVNS. The CDR3 DNA is TGTGCCAGCAGTGATGTGAGACAGACCTACGAGCAGTACTTC. As protein: CASSDVRQTYEQYF.

The table lists this clone with a count of one. V usage is TRBV28 and J usage is TRBJ1-4; D gene ambiguous. CDR1 and CDR2 (germline): MDHEN, SYDVKM. Trimming removed 6 bases from V and 0 bases from J, with 8 bases in between. The CDR3 is made up of 14 amino acids. The CDR3 spells CASSRLATNEKLFF. The DNA for the CDR3 is TGTGCCAGCAGCCGACTTGCAACTAATGAAAAACTGTTTTTT.

The chain uses TRBV9 and TRBJ2-1; 9 bases align to TRBD2. In germline, CDR1 is SGDLS, CDR2 YYNGEE. The length of the CDR3 is 16 residues. The trim removed 4 bases at V and 0 bases at J, leaving 5 bases unmatched. CDR3 loop: CASSITSGFSYNEQFF. The CDR3 DNA sequence: TGTGCCAGCAGCATCACTAGCGGGTTCTCCTACAATGAGCAGTTCTTC.

V and J are TRBV28 and TRBJ2-1; perhaps TRBD1 as D (5 bases). V shed 3 bases and J shed 6 bases, with 15 bases lying between them. The CDR3 has 15 residues. The germline CDR1 and CDR2 sequences are MDHEN and SYDVKM. The CDR3: CASSLGQGMGNEQFF. The CDR3 DNA is TGTGCCAGCAGTTTGGGGCAGGGTATGGGCAATGAGCAGTTCTTC. The full variable domain, in which reference TRBV28 and TRBJ2-1 provide the parts outside the CDR3, is DVKVTQSSRYLVKRTGEKVFLECVQDMDHENMFWYRQDPGLGLRLIYFSYDVKMKEKGDIPEGYSVSREKKERFSLILESASTNQTSMYLCASSLGQGMGNEQFFGPGTRLTVL.

The chain joins TRBV6-1 to TRBJ2-4, with D maybe TRBD1 (5 bases). Deletions cut 2 bases from V and 15 bases from J, with 17 bases between. The germline gives CDR1 MNHNS, CDR2 SASEGT. There are 13 residues in the CDR3. DNA of the CDR3: TGTGCCAGCAGTGAAAGGCCCCAGGGTGTGCCGTACTTC. Protein product: CASSERPQGVPYF.

This chain connects TRBV18 to TRBJ2-3; perhaps TRBD1 as D (6 bases). CDR3 length: 15 amino acids. V dropped 4 bases and J dropped 6 bases, with 17 bases sitting between them. Germline V CDR1 and CDR2: KGHSH, LQKENI. CDR3 bases: TGTGCCAGCTCACAACTTCAGGGGAGTTACGATACGCAGTATTTT. This codes for CASSQLQGSYDTQYF.

This clone was detected once. A read error may account for a junction end that differs from germline. CDR3 amino acids: CASSVSWLGTGYTSPLHF. CDR3 sequence (DNA): TGTGCCAGCAGTGTTTCTTGGTTAGGGACAGGGTATACTTCACCCCTCCACTTT. This rearrangement joins TRBV6-1 to TRBJ1-6; 9 nucleotides agree with TRBD1. This CDR3 comprises 18 residues. Looked up from germline, CDR1 is MNHNS and CDR2 is SASEGT.

The chain couples TRBV7-3 to TRBJ2-6; D remains unclear. The CDR3 covers 14 residues. Trimming left V 3 bases short and J 8 bases short, with 11 bases between. The germline CDR1 and CDR2 sequences are SGHTA and FQGTGA. CDR3 loop: CASSFGVSPNVLTF. The CDR3 DNA reads TGTGCCAGCAGCTTCGGAGTATCCCCCAACGTCCTGACTTTC.

The rearrangement joins TRBV7-3 to TRBJ2-3; 7 positions match TRBD2. Trimming at V came to 5 bases and at J to 0 bases, leaving 5 bases not matched to a gene. Germline CDR1 and CDR2: SGHTA and FQGTGA. This CDR3 has 15 amino acids. CDR3 loop: CASSPGLGSTDTQYF. CDR3 nucleotide sequence: TGTGCCAGCAGCCCCGGACTAGGTAGCACAGATACGCAGTATTTT.

This sequence joins TRBV10-3 and TRBJ2-7, with 8 bases matching TRBD2. Germline loops: CDR1 ENHRY, CDR2 SYGVKD. The junction had 6 bases not matched to a gene; V was cut back by 7 bases and J by 4 bases. CDR3 size: 13 residues. Here the CDR3 reads CAIKAGVGYEQYF. CDR3 in DNA: TGTGCCATCAAAGCGGGGGTAGGGTACGAGCAGTACTTC.

Concerning this clone: One end of the junction fails to match germline, which may point to a read error. This rearrangement joins TRBV3-1 (or the pseudogene TRBV3-2) to TRBJ2-7; 9 positions match TRBD2. The CDR3 extends over 13 amino acids. Germline CDR1 LGHDT, CDR2 YNNKEL (reference sequence). DNA of the CDR3: TGTGCCAGCAGCCAAGAACTAGCGGGTGGTACGGACTTC. The encoded protein is CASSQELAGGTDF.

This CDR3 reads CASSYGRGSSYNEQFF. CDR3 nucleotides: TGTGCCAGCAGTTACGGTCGGGGTAGCTCCTACAATGAGCAGTTCTTC. The J gene is TRBJ2-1, the V gene TRBV6-2 or TRBV6-3, with D tentatively TRBD2 (5 bases). With 2 bases removed from V and 0 bases from J, the gap between germline ends came to 11 bases. The germline gives CDR1 MNHEY, CDR2 SVGEGT. CDR3 size: 16 residues.

The V and J genes are TRBV2 and TRBJ2-6; D is ambiguous. CDR1 is SNHLY and CDR2 is FYNNEI in the germline V gene. The CDR3 sequence is 13 residues long. V lost 6 bases to trimming and J lost 0 bases, with 3 bases between them. In nucleotides, the CDR3 is TGTGCCAGCAGCCCCTCTGGGGCCAACGTCCTGACTTTC. Its translation is CASSPSGANVLTF.

This sequence joins TRBV24-1 and TRBJ2-3, with D tentatively TRBD1 or TRBD2 (5 bases each). Germline assignment: CDR1 KGHDR and CDR2 SFDVKD. Trimming pared 1 base from V and 2 bases from J, leaving 12 bases between. The CDR3 totals 16 residues. In DNA, the CDR3 is TGTGCCACCAGTGATTTTCCGGGGACCTACACAGATACGCAGTATTTT. Its protein product is CATSDFPGTYTDTQYF.

Here the CDR3 DNA reads TGTGCCAGCAGTCAGCGCACCGGGGAGCTGTTTTTT. Amino acid sequence: CASSQRTGELFF. J is TRBJ2-2 and V is TRBV2; D gene uncertain. The CDR3 consists of 12 residues. CDR1 and CDR2 (germline): SNHLY, FYNNEI. V lost 5 bases, J lost 4 bases, and 5 bases lay in between.

The CDR3 DNA is TGTGCCAGCAGCGTAGGGACTTCCTACGAGCAGTACTTC. Amino acids: CASSVGTSYEQYF. This chain uses TRBV9 with TRBJ2-7; D might be TRBD2 (5 bases). V lost 0 bases and J lost 1, with 5 bases in between. CDR1 and CDR2 (germline): SGDLS, YYNGEE. CDR3 length: 13 residues.

The chain recombines TRBV19 with TRBJ2-6, with D possibly matching TRBD1 (5 bases). CDR1 is LNHDA and CDR2 is SQIVND in the germline V gene (reference sequence). This CDR3 spans 15 amino acids. Trimming left V 8 bases short and J 0 bases short, with 11 bases between. CDR3 sequence reads: CASANTGSGANVLTF. CDR3 in DNA: TGTGCCAGTGCAAACACAGGCTCTGGGGCCAACGTCCTGACTTTC.

The V and J genes are TRBV28 and TRBJ1-1; maybe TRBD1 (5 bases). Deletions cut 2 bases from V and 2 bases from J, with 12 bases between. Per germline, CDR1 MDHEN and CDR2 SYDVKM. The length of the CDR3 is 15 residues. The CDR3 bases are TGTGCCAGCAGTTTAAGTCTGGGGCCTAACACTGAAGCTTTCTTT. As protein: CASSLSLGPNTEAFF. The whole variable domain, remainder taken from reference TRBV28 and TRBJ1-1, is DVKVTQSSRYLVKRTGEKVFLECVQDMDHENMFWYRQDPGLGLRLIYFSYDVKMKEKGDIPEGYSVSREKKERFSLILESASTNQTSMYLCASSLSLGPNTEAFFGQGTRLTVV.

This chain joins TRBV4-3 and TRBJ2-6, with 8 nucleotides matching TRBD1. The germline V gene has CDR1 LGHNA and CDR2 YSLEER. CDR3 length equals 17 residues. V gave up 1 base and J gave up 0 bases; unmatched junction bases: 2. CDR3 in amino acids: CASSQGTGGSGANVLTF. For the CDR3, the DNA is TGCGCCAGCAGCCAAGGAACAGGGGGCTCTGGGGCCAACGTCCTGACTTTC.

The V and J genes are TRBV2 and TRBJ1-2; D gene unclear. Trimming left V 1 base short and J 4 bases short, with 7 bases between. Looked up from germline, CDR1 is SNHLY and CDR2 is FYNNEI. The CDR3 has 13 residues. The chain's CDR3 is CASSEVPSYGYTF. The CDR3 bases are TGTGCCAGCAGTGAAGTGCCAAGCTATGGCTACACCTTC.

The chain combines TRBV6-5 with TRBJ1-3; 9 bases map to TRBD1. CDR1 MNHEY and CDR2 SVGAGI come from the germline V gene. Trimming removed 0 bases from V and 6 bases from J; junction bases left unmatched: 6. CDR3 size: 16 residues. CDR3 amino acids: CASSYSRGQGKNTIYF. CDR3 sequence (DNA): TGTGCCAGCAGTTACTCTCGGGGACAGGGAAAAAACACCATATATTTT.

This clone turned up a few times. This chain uses TRBV24-1 with TRBJ2-3, with 8 bases that match TRBD2. V shed 2 bases and J 5 bases; nucleotides not matched to a gene: 11. Germline loops: CDR1 KGHDR, CDR2 SFDVKD. This CDR3 region has 17 residues. In DNA, the CDR3 is TGTGCCACCAGTGATTCGGTGCGCGGGAGGTCGCGAGATACGCAGTATTTT. Amino acid sequence: CATSDSVRGRSRDTQYF.

The V and J genes are TRBV14 and TRBJ1-6; D ambiguous. Germline V gene sequence: CDR1 SGHDN, CDR2 FVKESK. V lost 0 bases and J lost 9, with 6 bases in between. CDR3 length: 13 amino acids. DNA of the CDR3: TGTGCCAGCAGCCAAGAGAGGTTTTCACCCCTCCACTTT. It translates to CASSQERFSPLHF.

V is TRBV29-1 and J is TRBJ2-3; perhaps TRBD2 as D (6 bases). Germline V gene sequence: CDR1 SQVTM, CDR2 ANQGSEA. The CDR3 totals 14 residues. V dropped 0 bases and J dropped 0 bases, with 7 bases sitting between them. DNA for the CDR3: TGCAGCGTTGAAGAGGGACTGAGCACAGATACGCAGTATTTT. As protein: CSVEEGLSTDTQYF.

The CDR3 protein is CASSPDRAGGRLDTQYF. Written as DNA, the CDR3 is TGTGCCAGCAGCCCAGATCGAGCGGGGGGGCGATTAGATACGCAGTATTTT. The V call is TRBV7-9, the J call TRBJ2-3, with 10 bases matching TRBD2. V lost 5 bases to trimming and J lost 5 bases; unmatched junction nucleotides: 13. The CDR3 covers 17 residues. Germline V gives CDR1 SEHNR, CDR2 FQNEAQ (reference sequence).

This clone was detected once. The V call is TRBV25-1, the J call TRBJ2-1, with D unresolved. CDR1 is MGHDK and CDR2 is SYGVNS in the germline V gene. Trimming left V 3 bases short and J 8 bases short, with 17 bases between. CDR3 size: 15 residues. The DNA for the CDR3 is TGTGCCAGCAGTGACCGAGCCCGCCCTCACGATGAGCAGTTCTTC. The encoded protein is CASSDRARPHDEQFF.